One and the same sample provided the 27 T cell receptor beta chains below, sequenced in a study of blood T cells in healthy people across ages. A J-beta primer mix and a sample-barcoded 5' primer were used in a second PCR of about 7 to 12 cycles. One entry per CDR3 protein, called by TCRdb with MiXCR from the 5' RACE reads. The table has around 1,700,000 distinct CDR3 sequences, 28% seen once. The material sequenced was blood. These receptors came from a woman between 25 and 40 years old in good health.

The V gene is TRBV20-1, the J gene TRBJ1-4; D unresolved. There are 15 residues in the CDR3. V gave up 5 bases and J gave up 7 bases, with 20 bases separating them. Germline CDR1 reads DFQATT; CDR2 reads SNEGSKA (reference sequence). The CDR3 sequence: CSAAETSGLGEKLFF. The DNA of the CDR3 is TGCAGTGCTGCAGAGACTTCAGGCCTAGGTGAAAAACTGTTTTTT.

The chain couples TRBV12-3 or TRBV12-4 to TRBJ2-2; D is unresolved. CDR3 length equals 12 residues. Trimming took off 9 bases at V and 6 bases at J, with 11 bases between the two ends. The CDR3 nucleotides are TGTGCCAGTTTGGCTCAGCCCGGGGAGCTGTTTTTT. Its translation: CASLAQPGELFF.

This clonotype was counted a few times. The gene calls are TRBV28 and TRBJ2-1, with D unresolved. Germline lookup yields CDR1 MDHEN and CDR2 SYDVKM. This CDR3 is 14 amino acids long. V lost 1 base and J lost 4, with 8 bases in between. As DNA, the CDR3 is TGTGCCAGCAGTTTATTGGGTGATTACAATGAGCAGTTCTTC. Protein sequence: CASSLLGDYNEQFF.

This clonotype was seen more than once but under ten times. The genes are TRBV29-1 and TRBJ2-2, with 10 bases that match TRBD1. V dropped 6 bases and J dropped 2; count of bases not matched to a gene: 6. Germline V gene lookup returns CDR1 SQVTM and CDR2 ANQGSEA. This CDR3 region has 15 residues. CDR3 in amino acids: CSVGGDRGNTGELFF. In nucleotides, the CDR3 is TGCAGCGTCGGCGGGGACAGGGGTAACACCGGGGAGCTGTTTTTT.

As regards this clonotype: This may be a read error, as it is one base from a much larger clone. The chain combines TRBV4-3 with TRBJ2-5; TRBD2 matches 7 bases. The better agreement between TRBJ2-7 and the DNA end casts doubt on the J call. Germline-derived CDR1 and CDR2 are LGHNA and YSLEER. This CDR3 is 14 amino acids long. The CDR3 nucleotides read TGCGCCAGCAGTCCCTCAGCGGGGACCTACGAGCAGTACTTC. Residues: CASSPSAGTYEQYF.

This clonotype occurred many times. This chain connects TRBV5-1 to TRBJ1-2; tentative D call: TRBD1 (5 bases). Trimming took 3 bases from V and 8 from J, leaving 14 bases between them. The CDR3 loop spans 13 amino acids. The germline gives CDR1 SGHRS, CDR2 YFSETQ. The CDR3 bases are TGCGCCAGCAGCTCGACAAGACAGCAAGGCTACACCTTC. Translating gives CASSSTRQQGYTF.

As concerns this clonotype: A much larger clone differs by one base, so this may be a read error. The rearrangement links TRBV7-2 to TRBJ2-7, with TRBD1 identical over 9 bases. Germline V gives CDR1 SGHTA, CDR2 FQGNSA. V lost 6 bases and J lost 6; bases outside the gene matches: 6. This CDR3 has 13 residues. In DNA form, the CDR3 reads TGTGCCAGCAGATTGGGACAGGGCTCCGAGCAGTACTTC. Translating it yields CASRLGQGSEQYF.

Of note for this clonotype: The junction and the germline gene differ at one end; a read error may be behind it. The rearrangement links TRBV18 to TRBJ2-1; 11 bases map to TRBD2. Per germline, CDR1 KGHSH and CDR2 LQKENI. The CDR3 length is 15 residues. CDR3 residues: CASPPRLAGTHEQFF. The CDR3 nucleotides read TGTGCCAGCCCACCCCGACTAGCGGGAACCCATGAGCAGTTCTTC.

The CDR3 protein is CASSQGVGVSYEQYF. As DNA, the CDR3 is TGTGCCAGCAGCCAAGGCGTCGGGGTTTCCTACGAGCAGTACTTC. The genes are TRBV3-1 and TRBJ2-7; TRBD2 might be the D (5 bases). The V gene's germline CDR1 is LGHDT and CDR2 YNNKEL (reference sequence). The CDR3 is 15 amino acids. Trimming stripped 1 base from V and 1 base from J, with 11 bases between.

The DNA for the CDR3 is TGCAGCGTTTGGTTCCCAGTAAATGGCTACACCTTC. It encodes CSVWFPVNGYTF. The chain recombines TRBV29-1 with TRBJ1-2, with D unclear. The germline CDR1 and CDR2 sequences are SQVTM and ANQGSEA. Deletions cut 5 bases from V and 6 bases from J, with 13 bases between. The CDR3 spans 12 residues.

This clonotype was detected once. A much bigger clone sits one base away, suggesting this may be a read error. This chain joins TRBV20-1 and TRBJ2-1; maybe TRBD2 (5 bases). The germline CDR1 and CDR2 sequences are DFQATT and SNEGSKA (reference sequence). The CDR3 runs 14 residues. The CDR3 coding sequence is TGCAGTGCAAGGACTGCCTCGAAGTACAATGGGCAGTTCTTC. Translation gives CSARTASKYNGQFF.

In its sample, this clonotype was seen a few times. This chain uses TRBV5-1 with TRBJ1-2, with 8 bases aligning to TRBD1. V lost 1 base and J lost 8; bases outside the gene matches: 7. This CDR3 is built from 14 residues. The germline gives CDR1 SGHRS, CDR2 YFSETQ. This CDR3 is CASSLSQGAQGYTF. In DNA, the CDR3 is TGCGCCAGCAGCTTGAGCCAGGGGGCTCAGGGCTACACCTTC.

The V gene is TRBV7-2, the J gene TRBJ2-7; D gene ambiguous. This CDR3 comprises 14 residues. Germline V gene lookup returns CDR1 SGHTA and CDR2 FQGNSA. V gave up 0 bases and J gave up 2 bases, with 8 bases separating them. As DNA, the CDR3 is TGTGCCAGCAGCTTAGCGCATCCTACCTACGAGCAGTACTTC. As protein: CASSLAHPTYEQYF.

The CDR3 DNA reads TGTGCGCACACCACTAGCGGCCTATACAATGAGCAGTTCTTC. Its translation: CAHTTSGLYNEQFF. The chain is built from TRBV30 and TRBJ2-1, with 8 bases aligning to TRBD2. The CDR3 contains 14 residues. The germline V gene encodes CDR1 GTSNPN and CDR2 SVGIG (reference sequence). The complete variable domain, with remaining parts taken from reference TRBV30 and TRBJ2-1, reads SQTIHQWPATLVQPVGSPLSLECTVEGTSNPNLYWYRQAAGRGLQLLFYSVGIGQISSEVPQNLSASRPQDRQFILSSKKLLLSDSGFYLCAHTTSGLYNEQFFGPGTRLTVL.

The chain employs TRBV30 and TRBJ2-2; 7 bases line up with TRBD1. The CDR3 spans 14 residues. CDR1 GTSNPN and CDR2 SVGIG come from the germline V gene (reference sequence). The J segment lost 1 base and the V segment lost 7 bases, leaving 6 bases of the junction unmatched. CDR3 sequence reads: CASLRGMNTGELFF. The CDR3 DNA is TGTGCCTCCCTCAGGGGGATGAACACCGGGGAGCTGTTTTTT.

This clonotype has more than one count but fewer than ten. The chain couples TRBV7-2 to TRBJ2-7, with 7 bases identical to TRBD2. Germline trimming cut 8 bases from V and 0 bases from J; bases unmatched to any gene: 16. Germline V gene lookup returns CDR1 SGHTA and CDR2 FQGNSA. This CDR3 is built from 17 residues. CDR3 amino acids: CASGSGPSGVFSYEQYF. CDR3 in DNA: TGTGCCAGCGGCTCTGGTCCTAGCGGTGTTTTCTCCTACGAGCAGTACTTC. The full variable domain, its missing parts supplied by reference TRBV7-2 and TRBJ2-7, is GAGVSQSPSNKVTEKGKDVELRCDPISGHTALYWYRQSLGQGLEFLIYFQGNSAPDKSGLPSDRFSAERTGGSVSTLTIQRTQQEDSAVYLCASGSGPSGVFSYEQYFGPGTRLTVT.

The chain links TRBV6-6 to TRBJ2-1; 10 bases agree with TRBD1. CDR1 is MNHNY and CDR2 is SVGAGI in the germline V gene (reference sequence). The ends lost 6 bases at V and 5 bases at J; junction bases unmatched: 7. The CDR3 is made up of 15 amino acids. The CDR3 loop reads CASSVGQGSHNEQFF. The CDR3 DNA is TGTGCCAGCAGCGTGGGACAGGGGTCCCACAATGAGCAGTTCTTC.

CDR3 nucleotide sequence: TGTGCCAGCAGTTTATCCGGAGGGATCGGAAACACCATATATTTT. It encodes CASSLSGGIGNTIYF. The chain links TRBV28 to TRBJ1-3; D remains unclear. The CDR3 is 15 amino acids. Trimming cost V 1 base and J 4 bases, with 11 bases left between them. The germline gives CDR1 MDHEN, CDR2 SYDVKM.

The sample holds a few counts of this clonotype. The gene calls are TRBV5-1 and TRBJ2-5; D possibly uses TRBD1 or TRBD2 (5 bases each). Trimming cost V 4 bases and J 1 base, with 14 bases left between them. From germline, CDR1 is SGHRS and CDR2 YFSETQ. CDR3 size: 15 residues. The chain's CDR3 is CASSQGPGTQETQYF. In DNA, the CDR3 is TGCGCCAGCAGCCAAGGCCCCGGGACCCAAGAGACCCAGTACTTC. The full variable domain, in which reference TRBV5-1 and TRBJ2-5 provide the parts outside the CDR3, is KAGVTQTPRYLIKTRGQQVTLSCSPISGHRSVSWYQQTPGQGLQFLFEYFSETQRNKGNFPGRFSGRQFSNSRSEMNVSTLELGDSALYLCASSQGPGTQETQYFGPGTRLLVL.

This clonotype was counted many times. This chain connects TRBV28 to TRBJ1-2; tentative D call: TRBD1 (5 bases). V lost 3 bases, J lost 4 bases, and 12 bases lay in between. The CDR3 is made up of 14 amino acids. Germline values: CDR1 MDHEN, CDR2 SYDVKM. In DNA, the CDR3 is TGTGCCAGCAGTTTGGGGGGTGCCCTCTATGGCTACACCTTC. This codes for CASSLGGALYGYTF.

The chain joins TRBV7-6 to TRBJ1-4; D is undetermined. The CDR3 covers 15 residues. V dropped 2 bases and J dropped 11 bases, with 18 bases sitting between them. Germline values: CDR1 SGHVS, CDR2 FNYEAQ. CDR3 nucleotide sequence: TGTGCCAGCAGCTTAAGGTCCCGGGCGGAGGAGAAACTGTTTTTT. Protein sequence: CASSLRSRAEEKLFF.

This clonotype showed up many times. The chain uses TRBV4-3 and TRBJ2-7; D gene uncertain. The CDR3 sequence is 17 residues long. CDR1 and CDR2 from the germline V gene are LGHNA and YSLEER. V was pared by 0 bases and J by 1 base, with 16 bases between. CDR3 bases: TGCGCCAGCAGCCAAGAATCTAAATTTGAGCGTTCCTACGAGCAGTACTTC. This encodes CASSQESKFERSYEQYF.

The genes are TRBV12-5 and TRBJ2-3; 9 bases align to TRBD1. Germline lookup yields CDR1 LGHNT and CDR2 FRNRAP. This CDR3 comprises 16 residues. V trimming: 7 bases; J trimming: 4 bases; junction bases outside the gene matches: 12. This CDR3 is CASAATGTGRADTQYF. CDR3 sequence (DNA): TGTGCTAGTGCCGCGACCGGGACAGGGAGGGCAGATACGCAGTATTTT.

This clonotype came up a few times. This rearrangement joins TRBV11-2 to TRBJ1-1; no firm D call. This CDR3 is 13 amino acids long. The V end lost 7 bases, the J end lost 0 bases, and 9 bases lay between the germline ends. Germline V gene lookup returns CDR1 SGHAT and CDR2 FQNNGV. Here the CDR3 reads CASTIFMNTEAFF. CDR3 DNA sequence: TGTGCCAGCACCATATTCATGAACACTGAAGCTTTCTTT.

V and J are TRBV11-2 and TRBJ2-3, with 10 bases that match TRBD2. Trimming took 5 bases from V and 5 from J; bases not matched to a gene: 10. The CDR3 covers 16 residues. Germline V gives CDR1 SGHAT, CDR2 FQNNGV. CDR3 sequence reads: CASSTRTSGAGDTQYF. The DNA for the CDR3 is TGTGCCAGCAGCACCCGGACTAGCGGCGCGGGAGATACGCAGTATTTT.

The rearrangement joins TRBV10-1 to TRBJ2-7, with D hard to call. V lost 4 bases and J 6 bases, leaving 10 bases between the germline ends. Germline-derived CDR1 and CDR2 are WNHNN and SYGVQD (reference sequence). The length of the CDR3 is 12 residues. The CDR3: CASSASPCEQYF. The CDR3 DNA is TGCGCCAGCAGTGCCAGTCCCTGCGAGCAGTACTTC.

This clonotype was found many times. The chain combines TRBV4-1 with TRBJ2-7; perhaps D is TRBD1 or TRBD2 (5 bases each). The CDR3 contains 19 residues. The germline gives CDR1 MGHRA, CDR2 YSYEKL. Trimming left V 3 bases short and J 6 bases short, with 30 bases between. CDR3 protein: CASSQEVVGAGSLGAEQYF. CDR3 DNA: TGCGCCAGCAGCCAGGAGGTAGTCGGGGCGGGCTCTCTCGGGGCCGAGCAGTACTTC.